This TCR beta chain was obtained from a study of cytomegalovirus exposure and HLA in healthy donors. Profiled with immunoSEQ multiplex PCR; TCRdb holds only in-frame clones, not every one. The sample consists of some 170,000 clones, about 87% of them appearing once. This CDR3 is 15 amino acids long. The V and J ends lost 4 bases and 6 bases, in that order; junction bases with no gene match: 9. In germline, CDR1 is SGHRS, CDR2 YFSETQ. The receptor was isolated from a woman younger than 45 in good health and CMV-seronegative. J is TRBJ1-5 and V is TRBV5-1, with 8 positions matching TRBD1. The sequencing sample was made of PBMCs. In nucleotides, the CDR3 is TGCGCCAGCAGCCTCGGAGGAGGACAGGGTCAGCCCCAGCATTTT. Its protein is CASSLGGGQGQPQHF.